What follows is one T cell receptor beta chain and its context. What it binds is unknown. CDR3 length: 15 residues. Germline lookup yields CDR1 SGHRS and CDR2 YFSETQ. The ends were cut back, 3 bases at V and 3 bases at J, with 12 bases in the middle. This record belongs to a study of shared clonotypes between healthy human individuals. Study-level points and caveats: Generation of non-shared clonotypes was less probable than generation of clonotypes shared by all four donors. The rarefaction results pointed to incomplete sorted-subset sequencing despite large depth.

Several immunoSEQ plates held equal portions of the genomic DNA taken from each subset. Libraries were prepared by immunoSEQ multiplex PCR; TCRdb keeps only in-frame clonotypes and omits some of them. Here the sample spans about 360,000 clones, 70% to 75% being singletons. The TCR comes from a young man in good health. Material: memory CD4+ T cells sorted from blood. The subset denotes: CD45RA-negative fraction. The chain carries TRBV5-1 and TRBJ2-2; D ambiguous. CDR3 coding DNA: TGCGCCAGCAGCTCCCTGGGTCCCTACACCGGGGAGCTGTTTTTT. Its translation: CASSSLGPYTGELFF.